These 16 T cell receptor beta chains were all obtained from the same sample, sequenced in a study of T cells in Graves' hyperthyroidism and ophthalmopathy. Researchers amplified the TCR beta CDR3 regions from RNA transcripts. First-round RT-PCR with HTBI primers amplified the TCR CDR3 region. TCRdb reprocessed the multiplex PCR reads with MiXCR, giving one entry per CDR3 protein. The sample lists approximately 600,000 distinct CDR3 sequences, roughly 20% seen once, with around a third in the top ten. The sample was blood. These receptors all come from a man in his thirties or forties with Graves' ophthalmopathy.

This clonotype has more than one count but fewer than ten. The chain is built from TRBV9 and TRBJ2-3; no definite D call. The CDR3 spans 15 residues. With 4 bases removed from V and 2 bases from J, the gap between germline ends came to 14 bases. Per the germline V gene, CDR1 is SGDLS and CDR2 is YYNGEE. This CDR3 reads CASSFRSTYTDTQYF. The CDR3 DNA reads TGTGCCAGCAGCTTCCGTAGTACTTACACAGATACGCAGTATTTT.

About this clonotype itself: Its ends do not fully match the called genes, so a read error is possible. The chain has TRBV7-9 and TRBJ2-3; D is uncertain. Germline V gives CDR1 SEHNR, CDR2 FQNEAQ (reference sequence). The CDR3 sequence is 15 residues long. DNA of the CDR3: TGTGCCAGCGGCTTAGGTAGTATGGGCACAGATACGCAGTATTTT. This sequence encodes CASGLGSMGTDTQYF. Using reference TRBV7-9 and TRBJ2-3 for the parts outside the CDR3, the full variable domain is DTGVSQNPRHKITKRGQNVTFRCDPISEHNRLYWYRQTLGQGPEFLTYFQNEAQLEKSRLLSDRFSAERPKGSFSTLEIQRTEQGDSAMYLCASGLGSMGTDTQYFGPGTRLTVL.

The chain recombines TRBV6-6 with TRBJ1-1, with D maybe TRBD1 (5 bases). The CDR3 contains 15 residues. V was shortened by 2 bases and J by 1 base, with 11 bases between the two germline ends. Germline V gene sequence: CDR1 MNHNY, CDR2 SVGAGI (reference sequence). The CDR3 spells CASSYHGAPNTEAFF. Here the CDR3 DNA reads TGTGCCAGCAGTTACCATGGGGCGCCGAACACTGAAGCTTTCTTT.

With respect to this clonotype: Its ends do not fully match the called genes, so a read error is possible. CDR3 residues: CASSPLAGAYERYF. The CDR3 DNA reads as TGTGCCAGCAGTCCACTAGCGGGGGCCTACGAGCGGTACTTC. This sequence joins TRBV27 and TRBJ2-7; 11 bases fit TRBD2. Germline V CDR1 and CDR2: MNHEY, SMNVEV (reference sequence). The CDR3 is made up of 14 amino acids.

In its sample, this clonotype was seen a few times. The chain employs TRBV3-1 and TRBJ2-3; 9 bases are a match to TRBD2. CDR1 and CDR2 from the germline V gene are LGHDT and YNNKEL (reference sequence). CDR3 size: 16 residues. Unmatched junction bases numbered 2, after V lost 1 base and J lost 0 bases. DNA of the CDR3: TGTGCCAGCAGCCAAGCCCTAGCGGGGAGCACAGATACGCAGTATTTT. This codes for CASSQALAGSTDTQYF.

The rearrangement uses TRBV2 and TRBJ2-2, with 8 bases fitting TRBD2. The junction had 4 bases not matched to a gene; V was cut back by 0 bases and J by 1 base. CDR1 and CDR2 from the germline V gene are SNHLY and FYNNEI. The CDR3 extends over 17 amino acids. The CDR3, as DNA: TGTGCCAGCAGTGAAGCAAGTCTAGCGGGGAACACCGGGGAGCTGTTTTTT. Its protein is CASSEASLAGNTGELFF.

At least ten counts were recorded for this clonotype. CDR3 nucleotides: TGTGCCAGCAGCTCTTCAGGAGATATAGAGAGGGAGCAGTACTTC. The encoded protein is CASSSSGDIEREQYF. The chain uses TRBV7-9 and TRBJ2-7, with no clear D. The germline V gene encodes CDR1 SEHNR and CDR2 FQNEAQ (reference sequence). This CDR3 spans 15 amino acids. Trimming took 4 bases from V and 7 from J, leaving 20 bases between them. The full variable domain, with the rest looked up from reference TRBV7-9 and TRBJ2-7, is DTGVSQNPRHKITKRGQNVTFRCDPISEHNRLYWYRQTLGQGPEFLTYFQNEAQLEKSRLLSDRFSAERPKGSFSTLEIQRTEQGDSAMYLCASSSSGDIEREQYFGPGTRLTVT.

There are many counts of this clonotype. CDR3 bases: TGTGCCAGCAGTTACTCGGGGGGCGAAGCTTTCTTT. The encoded protein is CASSYSGGEAFF. V usage is TRBV6-5 and J usage is TRBJ1-1, with D tentatively TRBD1 (6 bases). The ends were cut back, 0 bases at V and 8 bases at J, with 7 bases in the middle. The CDR3 is made up of 12 amino acids. Germline values: CDR1 MNHEY, CDR2 SVGAGI.

This clonotype came up a few times. The chain links TRBV20-1 to TRBJ2-4, with 7 bases fitting TRBD1. The CDR3 totals 15 residues. Germline assignment: CDR1 DFQATT and CDR2 SNEGSKA (reference sequence). V lost 1 base to trimming and J lost 4 bases; unmatched junction nucleotides: 7. CDR3 residues: CSARGPGQTKNIQYF. CDR3 DNA: TGCAGTGCTAGAGGTCCGGGACAGACTAAAAACATTCAGTACTTC.

This clonotype was seen more than once but under ten times. This chain uses TRBV19 with TRBJ1-1, with D unresolved. Germline CDR1 LNHDA, CDR2 SQIVND (reference sequence). With 6 bases removed from V and 4 bases from J, the gap between germline ends came to 15 bases. The CDR3 contains 14 residues. The CDR3 region is CASSRGRDVTEAFF. Written as DNA, the CDR3 is TGTGCCAGTAGCCGAGGGCGGGATGTCACTGAAGCTTTCTTT.

The rearrangement joins TRBV12-3 or TRBV12-4 to TRBJ2-7, with D possibly matching TRBD2 (7 bases). Trimming took 3 bases from V and 3 from J, leaving 15 bases between them. The CDR3 covers 15 residues. The CDR3 DNA is TGTGCCAGCAGTTTGGGGGGGGCTGGACACTACGAGCAGTACTTC. Amino acid sequence: CASSLGGAGHYEQYF.

Comment on this clonotype: A junction end diverges from the germline sequence, so it may reflect a read error. The genes are TRBV6-2 or TRBV6-3 and TRBJ2-1, with D hard to call. Germline lookup yields CDR1 MNHEY and CDR2 SVGEGT. This CDR3 is built from 14 residues. In DNA, the CDR3 is TGTGCCAGCAGTTACTCAGCCGGGTTCAATGGGCAGTTCTTC. This sequence encodes CASSYSAGFNGQFF.

This chain connects TRBV20-1 to TRBJ2-2, with 9 bases matching TRBD2. Per the germline V gene, CDR1 is DFQATT and CDR2 is SNEGSKA (reference sequence). The CDR3 has 15 amino acids. V lost 6 bases to trimming and J lost 9 bases; unmatched junction nucleotides: 14. The CDR3 nucleotides read TGCAGTGCCGTCCCCATGGCGGGAGGGCCGAGGGAGCTGTTTTTT. This gives the protein CSAVPMAGGPRELFF.

On this clonotype: At one end, the junction sequence differs from germline, possibly due to a read error. V is TRBV5-1 and J is TRBJ1-4; D remains unclear. The CDR3 is made up of 14 amino acids. Per germline, CDR1 SGHRS and CDR2 YFSETQ. The CDR3 nucleotides read TGTGCCAGCAGCTTGGCCCCGGCGGATGAAAAACTGTTTTTT. It is translated as CASSLAPADEKLFF.

Details on this clonotype: Possible read error: a much larger clone is one base away. The J gene is TRBJ1-2, the V gene TRBV10-3; D gene unclear. The germline V gene encodes CDR1 ENHRY and CDR2 SYGVKD. The V end lost 0 bases, the J end lost 5 bases, and 10 bases lay between the germline ends. The CDR3 has 14 residues. This CDR3 is CAISESSEGYGYTF. The CDR3 DNA reads TGTGCCATCAGTGAGTCGTCGGAAGGGTATGGCTACACCTTC.

The chain is built from TRBV6-6 and TRBJ1-1; weak D call: TRBD1 (6 bases). The CDR3 length is 15 residues. Trimming stripped 0 bases from V and 2 bases from J, with 10 bases between. Per the germline V gene, CDR1 is MNHNY and CDR2 is SVGAGI (reference sequence). The CDR3 DNA follows: TGTGCCAGCAGTTACTCGGGTGGGGGCAACACTGAAGCTTTCTTT. It codes for CASSYSGGGNTEAFF.